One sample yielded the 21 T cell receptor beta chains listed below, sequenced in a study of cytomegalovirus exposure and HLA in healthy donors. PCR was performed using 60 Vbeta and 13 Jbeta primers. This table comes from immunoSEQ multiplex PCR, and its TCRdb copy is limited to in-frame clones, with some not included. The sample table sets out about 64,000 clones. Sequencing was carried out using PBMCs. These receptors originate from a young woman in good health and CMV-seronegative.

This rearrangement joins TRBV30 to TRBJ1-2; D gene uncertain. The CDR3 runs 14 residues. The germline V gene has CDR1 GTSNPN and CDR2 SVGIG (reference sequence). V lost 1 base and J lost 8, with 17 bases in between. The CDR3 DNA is TGTGCCTGGAGTGGGTCCGCTATAGGAGGAGGCTACACCTTC. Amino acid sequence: CAWSGSAIGGGYTF.

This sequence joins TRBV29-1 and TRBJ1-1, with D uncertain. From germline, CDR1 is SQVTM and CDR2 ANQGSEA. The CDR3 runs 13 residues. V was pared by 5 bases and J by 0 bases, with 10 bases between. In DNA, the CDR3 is TGCAGCGTTCAATCACTCATGAACACTGAAGCTTTCTTT. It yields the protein CSVQSLMNTEAFF. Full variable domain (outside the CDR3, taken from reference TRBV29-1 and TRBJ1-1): SAVISQKPSRDICQRGTSLTIQCQVDSQVTMMFWYRQQPGQSLTLIATANQGSEATYESGFVIDKFPISRPNLTFSTLTVSNMSPEDSSIYLCSVQSLMNTEAFFGQGTRLTVV.

The CDR3 sequence: CASSPPNQYDRGMNTEAFF. CDR3 nucleotides: TGTGCCAGCTCACCACCGAACCAATACGACAGGGGGATGAACACTGAAGCTTTCTTT. The chain recombines TRBV18 with TRBJ1-1; 9 bases are a match to TRBD1. Germline V gene lookup returns CDR1 KGHSH and CDR2 LQKENI. Trimming cost V 0 bases and J 0 bases; bases outside gene matches: 11. The CDR3 has 19 amino acids.

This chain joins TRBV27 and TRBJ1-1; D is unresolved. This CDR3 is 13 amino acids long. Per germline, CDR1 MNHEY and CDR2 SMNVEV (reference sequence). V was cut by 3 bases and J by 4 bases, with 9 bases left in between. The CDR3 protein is CASSFAQSTEAFF. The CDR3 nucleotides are TGTGCCAGCAGTTTCGCCCAGTCCACTGAAGCTTTCTTT.

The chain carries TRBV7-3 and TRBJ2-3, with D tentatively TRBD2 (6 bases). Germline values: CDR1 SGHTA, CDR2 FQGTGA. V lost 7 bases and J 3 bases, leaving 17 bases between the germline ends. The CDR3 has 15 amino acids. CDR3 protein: CASTFWAGLTDTQYF. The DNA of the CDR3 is TGTGCCAGCACCTTTTGGGCGGGATTGACAGATACGCAGTATTTT. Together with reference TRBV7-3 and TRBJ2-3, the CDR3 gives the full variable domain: GAGVSQTPSNKVTEKGKYVELRCDPISGHTALYWYRQSLGQGPEFLIYFQGTGAADDSGLPNDRFFAVRPEGSVSTLKIQRTERGDSAVYLCASTFWAGLTDTQYFGPGTRLTVL.

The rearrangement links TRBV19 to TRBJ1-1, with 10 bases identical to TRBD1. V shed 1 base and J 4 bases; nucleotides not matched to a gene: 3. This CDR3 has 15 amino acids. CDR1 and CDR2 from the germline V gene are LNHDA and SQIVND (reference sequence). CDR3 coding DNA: TGTGCCAGTAGTATAGGGGACAGGGGAGTCACTGAAGCTTTCTTT. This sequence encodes CASSIGDRGVTEAFF.

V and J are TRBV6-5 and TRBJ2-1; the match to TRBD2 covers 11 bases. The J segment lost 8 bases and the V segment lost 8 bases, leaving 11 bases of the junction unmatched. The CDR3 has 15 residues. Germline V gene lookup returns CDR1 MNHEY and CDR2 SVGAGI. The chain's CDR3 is CASFPASGRFDEQFF. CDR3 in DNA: TGTGCCAGCTTCCCCGCTAGCGGGAGGTTTGATGAGCAGTTCTTC.

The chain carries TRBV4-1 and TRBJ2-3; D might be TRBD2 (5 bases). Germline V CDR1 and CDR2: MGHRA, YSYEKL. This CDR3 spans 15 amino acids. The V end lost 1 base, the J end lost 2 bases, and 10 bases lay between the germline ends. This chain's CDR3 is CASSQVGAATDTQYF. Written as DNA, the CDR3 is TGCGCCAGCAGCCAAGTAGGAGCGGCCACAGATACGCAGTATTTT.

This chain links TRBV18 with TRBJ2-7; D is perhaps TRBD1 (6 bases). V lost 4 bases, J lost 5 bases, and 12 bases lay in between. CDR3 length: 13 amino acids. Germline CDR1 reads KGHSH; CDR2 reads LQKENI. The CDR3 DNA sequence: TGTGCCAGCTCACTCACACAGGGACACGAGCAGTACTTC. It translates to CASSLTQGHEQYF.

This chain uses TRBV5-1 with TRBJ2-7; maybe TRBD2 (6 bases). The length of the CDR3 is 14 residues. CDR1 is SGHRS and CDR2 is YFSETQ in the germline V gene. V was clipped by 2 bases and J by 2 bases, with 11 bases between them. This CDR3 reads CASSFGTSAYEQYF. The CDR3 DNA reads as TGCGCCAGCAGCTTCGGGACTTCTGCCTACGAGCAGTACTTC.

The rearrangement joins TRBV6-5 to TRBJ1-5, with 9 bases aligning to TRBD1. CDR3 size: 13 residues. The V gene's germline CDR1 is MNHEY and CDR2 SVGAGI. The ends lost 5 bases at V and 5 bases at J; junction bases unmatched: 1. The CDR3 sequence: CASSTGGYQPQHF. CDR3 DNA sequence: TGTGCCAGCAGTACAGGGGGCTATCAGCCCCAGCATTTT.

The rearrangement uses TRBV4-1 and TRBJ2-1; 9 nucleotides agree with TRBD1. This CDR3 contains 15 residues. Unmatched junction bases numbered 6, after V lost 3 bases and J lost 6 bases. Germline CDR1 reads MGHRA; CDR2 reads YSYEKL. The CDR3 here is CASSHDRGGGNEQFF. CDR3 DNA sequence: TGCGCCAGCAGCCACGACAGGGGGGGTGGCAATGAGCAGTTCTTC.

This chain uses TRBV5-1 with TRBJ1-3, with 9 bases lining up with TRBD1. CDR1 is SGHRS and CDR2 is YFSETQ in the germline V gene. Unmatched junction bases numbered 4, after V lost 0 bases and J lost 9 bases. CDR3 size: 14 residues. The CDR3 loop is CASSLEGTGPTIYF. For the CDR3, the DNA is TGCGCCAGCAGCTTGGAAGGGACAGGGCCCACCATATATTTT.

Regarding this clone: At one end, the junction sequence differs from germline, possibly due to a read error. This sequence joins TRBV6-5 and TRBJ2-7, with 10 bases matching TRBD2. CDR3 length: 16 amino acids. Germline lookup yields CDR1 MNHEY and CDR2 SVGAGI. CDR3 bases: TGTGCCAGCAGATACTACACTAGCGGGGACTCCTACGAGCAGTACTTC. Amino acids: CASRYYTSGDSYEQYF.

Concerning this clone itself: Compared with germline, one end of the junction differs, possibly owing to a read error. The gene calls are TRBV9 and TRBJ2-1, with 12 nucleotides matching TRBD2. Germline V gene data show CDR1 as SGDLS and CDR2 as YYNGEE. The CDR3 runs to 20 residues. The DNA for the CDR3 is TGTGCCAGCAGCAAGAGGGCACTAGCGGGAGGAAGGGGCTCCGACAATGAGCAGTTCTTC. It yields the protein CASSKRALAGGRGSDNEQFF.

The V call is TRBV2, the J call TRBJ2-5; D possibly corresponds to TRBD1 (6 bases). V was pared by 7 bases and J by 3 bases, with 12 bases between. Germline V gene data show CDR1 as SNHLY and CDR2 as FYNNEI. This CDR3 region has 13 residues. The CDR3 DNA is TGTGCCAGCAATCAAGACAGGAAAGAGACCCAGTACTTC. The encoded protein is CASNQDRKETQYF.

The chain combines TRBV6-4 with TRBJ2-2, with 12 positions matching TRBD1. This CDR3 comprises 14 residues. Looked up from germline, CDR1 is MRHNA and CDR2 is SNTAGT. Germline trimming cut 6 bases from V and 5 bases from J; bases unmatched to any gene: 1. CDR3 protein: CASRGQGATGELFF. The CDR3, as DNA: TGTGCCAGCAGGGGACAGGGGGCGACCGGGGAGCTGTTTTTT.

In DNA, the CDR3 is TGTGCCAGCAGCCTGGGGGGGGGTCAGCCCCAGCATTTT. Translating gives CASSLGGGQPQHF. The rearrangement links TRBV11-2 to TRBJ1-5, with a tentative D call TRBD1 (5 bases). The V gene's germline CDR1 is SGHAT and CDR2 FQNNGV. The CDR3 is made up of 13 amino acids. V was clipped by 5 bases and J by 6 bases, with 11 bases between them.

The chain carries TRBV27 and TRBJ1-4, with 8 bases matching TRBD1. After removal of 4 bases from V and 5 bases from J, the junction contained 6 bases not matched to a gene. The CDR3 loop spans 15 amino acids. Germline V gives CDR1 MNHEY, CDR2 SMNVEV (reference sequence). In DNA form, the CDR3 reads TGTGCCAGCAGTTGGCGGACAGGGCAAAATGAAAAACTGTTTTTT. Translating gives CASSWRTGQNEKLFF.

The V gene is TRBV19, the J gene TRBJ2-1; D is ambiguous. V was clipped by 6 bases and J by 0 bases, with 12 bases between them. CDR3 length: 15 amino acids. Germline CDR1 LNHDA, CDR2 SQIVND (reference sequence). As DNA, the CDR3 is TGTGCCAGTAGAACCCAGGCCAACTCCTACAATGAGCAGTTCTTC. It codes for CASRTQANSYNEQFF.

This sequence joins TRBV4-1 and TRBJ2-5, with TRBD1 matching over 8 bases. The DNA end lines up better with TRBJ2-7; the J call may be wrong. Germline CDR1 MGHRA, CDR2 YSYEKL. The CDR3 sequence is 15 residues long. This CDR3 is CASSQDRGQAYEQYF. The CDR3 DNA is TGCGCCAGCAGCCAAGATCGGGGACAGGCCTACGAGCAGTACTTC.